The sample holds many counts of the clone carrying this T cell receptor (beta chain). Its antigen is still unknown. MiXCR, applied by TCRdb to the multiplex PCR reads, yields one record per CDR3 protein. The sample carries 80,000 to 130,000 distinct CDR3 sequences, roughly 20% recorded once. CDR1 is SGHAT, CDR2 FQDESV, per germline (reference sequence). The V and J ends lost 2 bases and 0 bases respectively, with 14 bases between them. The CDR3 has 17 amino acids. This record belongs to a study of breast tumors, draining lymph nodes, adjacent tissues. Broader study findings: That most tumor T cells come from lymph nodes remained unproven.

Breast cancer patients provided tissue from their axillary draining lymph nodes. V usage is TRBV11-1 and J usage is TRBJ1-3; D remains ambiguous. This clonotype was obtained from a female donor with breast cancer. Some clones in this sample may be carry-over from other donors' samples. The sample taken for sequencing was axillary lymph node tissue. DNA of the CDR3: TGTGCCAGCAGCTTATCAAGTCGGACCCCCTCTGGAAACACCATATATTTT. Protein product: CASSLSSRTPSGNTIYF. Variable domain in full (rest from reference TRBV11-1 and TRBJ1-3): EAEVAQSPRYKITEKSQAVAFWCDPISGHATLYWYRQILGQGPELLVQFQDESVVDDSQLPKDRFSAERLKGVDSTLKIQPAELGDSAMYLCASSLSSRTPSGNTIYFGEGSWLTVV.